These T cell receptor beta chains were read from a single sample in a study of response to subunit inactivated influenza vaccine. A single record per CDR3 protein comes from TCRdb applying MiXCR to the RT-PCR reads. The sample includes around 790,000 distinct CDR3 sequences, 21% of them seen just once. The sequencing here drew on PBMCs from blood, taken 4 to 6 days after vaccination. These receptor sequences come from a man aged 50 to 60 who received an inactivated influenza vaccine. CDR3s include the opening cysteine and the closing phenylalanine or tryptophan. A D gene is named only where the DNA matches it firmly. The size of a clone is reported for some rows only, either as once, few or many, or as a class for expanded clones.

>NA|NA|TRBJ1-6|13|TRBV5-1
CASRSTENSPLHF
TGCGCCAGCAGGTCGACAGAAAATTCACCCCTCCACTTT
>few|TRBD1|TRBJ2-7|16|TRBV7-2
CASSPDAGTASYEQYF
TGTGCCAGCAGCCCAGACGCCGGGACAGCATCCTACGAGCAGTACTTC
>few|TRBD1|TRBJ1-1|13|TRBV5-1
CASSYQGASEAFF
TGCGCCAGCAGCTACCAGGGGGCCTCTGAAGCTTTCTTT
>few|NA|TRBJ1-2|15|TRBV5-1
CASSQDGSLNYGYTF
TGCGCCAGCAGCCAGGACGGCAGCCTCAACTATGGCTACACCTTC
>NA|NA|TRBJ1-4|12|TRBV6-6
CASSQEDSLLFF
TGTGCCAGCTCCCAAGAGGACAGCCTACTGTTTTTT
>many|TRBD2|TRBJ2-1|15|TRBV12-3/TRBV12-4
CASSKGLAEYNEQFF
TGTGCCAGCAGTAAGGGACTAGCGGAGTACAATGAGCAGTTCTTC
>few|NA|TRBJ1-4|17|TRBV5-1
CASSLGHGGTQMEKLFF
TGCGCCAGCAGCCTCGGTCACGGGGGAACCCAAATGGAAAAACTGTTTTTT
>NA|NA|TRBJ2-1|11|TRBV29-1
CSVENYGEQFF
TGCAGCGTTGAAAACTACGGTGAGCAGTTCTTC
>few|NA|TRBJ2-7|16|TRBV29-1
CSVEVLSDTISYEQYF
TGCAGCGTTGAAGTCCTATCGGACACCATATCCTACGAGCAGTACTTC
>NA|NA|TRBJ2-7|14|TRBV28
CASRPGLTFYEQYF
TGTGCCAGCAGACCCGGACTGACCTTCTACGAGCAGTACTTC
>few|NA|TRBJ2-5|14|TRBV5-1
CASSFGRAGETQYF
TGCGCCAGCAGCTTCGGCAGGGCGGGGGAGACCCAGTACTTC
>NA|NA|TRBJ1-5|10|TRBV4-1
CASSQRPQHF
TGCGCCAGCAGCCAACGGCCCCAGCATTTT
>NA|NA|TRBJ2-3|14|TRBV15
CATSRDDKTDTQYF
TGTGCCACCAGCAGAGATGACAAGACAGATACGCAGTATTTT
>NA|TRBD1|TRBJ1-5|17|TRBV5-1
CASRTSPTGDGNQPQHF
TGCGCCAGTCGCACCTCCCCGACAGGGGACGGCAATCAGCCCCAGCATTTT
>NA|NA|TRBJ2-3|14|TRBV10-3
CAGRGPLNTDTQYF
TGTGCCGGGCGGGGGCCGTTGAACACAGATACGCAGTATTTT
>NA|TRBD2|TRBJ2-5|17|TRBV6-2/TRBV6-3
CASSYPRIPTSAETQYF
TGTGCCAGCAGTTATCCTAGAATCCCGACTAGCGCAGAGACCCAGTACTTC
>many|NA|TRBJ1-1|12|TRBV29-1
CSAAGWATEAFF
TGCAGCGCTGCGGGGTGGGCCACTGAAGCTTTCTTT